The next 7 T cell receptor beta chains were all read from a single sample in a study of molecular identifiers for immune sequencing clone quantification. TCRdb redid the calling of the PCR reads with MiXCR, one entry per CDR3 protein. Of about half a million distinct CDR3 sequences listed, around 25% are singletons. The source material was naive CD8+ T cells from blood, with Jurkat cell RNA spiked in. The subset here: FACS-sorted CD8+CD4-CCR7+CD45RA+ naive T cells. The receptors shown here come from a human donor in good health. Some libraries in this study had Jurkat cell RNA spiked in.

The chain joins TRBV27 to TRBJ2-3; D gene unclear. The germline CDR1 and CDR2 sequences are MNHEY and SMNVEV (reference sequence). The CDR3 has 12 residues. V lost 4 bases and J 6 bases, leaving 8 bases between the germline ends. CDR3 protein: CASSYRPDTQYF. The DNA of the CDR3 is TGTGCCAGCAGTTACCGACCTGATACGCAGTATTTT.

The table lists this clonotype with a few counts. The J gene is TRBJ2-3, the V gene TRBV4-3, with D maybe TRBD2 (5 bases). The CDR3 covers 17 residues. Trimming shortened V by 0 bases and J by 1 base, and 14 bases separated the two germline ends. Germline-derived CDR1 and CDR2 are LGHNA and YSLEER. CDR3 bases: TGCGCCAGCAGCCAAGAGTTGGGGAAGGGAGGCACAGATACGCAGTATTTT. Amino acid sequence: CASSQELGKGGTDTQYF.

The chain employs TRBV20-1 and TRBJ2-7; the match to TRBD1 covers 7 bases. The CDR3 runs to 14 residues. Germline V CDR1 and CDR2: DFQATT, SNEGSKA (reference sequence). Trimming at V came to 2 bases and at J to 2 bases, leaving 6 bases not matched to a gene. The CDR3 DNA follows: TGCAGTGCTAGAAATAGGGACAGCCCCTACGAGCAGTACTTC. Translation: CSARNRDSPYEQYF.

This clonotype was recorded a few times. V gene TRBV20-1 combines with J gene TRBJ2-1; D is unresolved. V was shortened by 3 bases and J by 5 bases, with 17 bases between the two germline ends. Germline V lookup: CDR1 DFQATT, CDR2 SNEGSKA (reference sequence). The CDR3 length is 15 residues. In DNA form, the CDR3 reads TGCAGTGCTAGGCCGACGATTGCCCCAAACAATGAGCAGTTCTTC. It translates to CSARPTIAPNNEQFF.

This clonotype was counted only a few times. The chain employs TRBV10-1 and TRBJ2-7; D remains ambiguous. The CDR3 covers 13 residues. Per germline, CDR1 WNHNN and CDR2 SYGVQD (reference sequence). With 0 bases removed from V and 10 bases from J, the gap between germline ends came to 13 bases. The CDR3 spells CASSESTQDPQYF. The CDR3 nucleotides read TGCGCCAGCAGTGAGTCGACCCAGGATCCTCAGTACTTC.

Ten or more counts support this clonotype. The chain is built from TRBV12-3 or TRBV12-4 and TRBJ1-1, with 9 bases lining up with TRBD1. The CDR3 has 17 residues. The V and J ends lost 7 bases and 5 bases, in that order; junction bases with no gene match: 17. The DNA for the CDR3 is TGTGCCAGCAACTCAAATCGGACAGGGGTTTTACTTACTGAAGCTTTCTTT. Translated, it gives CASNSNRTGVLLTEAFF.

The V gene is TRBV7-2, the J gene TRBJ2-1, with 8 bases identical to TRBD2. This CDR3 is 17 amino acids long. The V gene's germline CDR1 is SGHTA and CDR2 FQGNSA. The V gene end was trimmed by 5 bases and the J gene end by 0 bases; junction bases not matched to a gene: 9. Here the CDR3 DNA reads TGTGCCAGCAGCCCGAAGCCGGGGGGGGGCTCCTACAATGAGCAGTTCTTC. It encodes CASSPKPGGGSYNEQFF.